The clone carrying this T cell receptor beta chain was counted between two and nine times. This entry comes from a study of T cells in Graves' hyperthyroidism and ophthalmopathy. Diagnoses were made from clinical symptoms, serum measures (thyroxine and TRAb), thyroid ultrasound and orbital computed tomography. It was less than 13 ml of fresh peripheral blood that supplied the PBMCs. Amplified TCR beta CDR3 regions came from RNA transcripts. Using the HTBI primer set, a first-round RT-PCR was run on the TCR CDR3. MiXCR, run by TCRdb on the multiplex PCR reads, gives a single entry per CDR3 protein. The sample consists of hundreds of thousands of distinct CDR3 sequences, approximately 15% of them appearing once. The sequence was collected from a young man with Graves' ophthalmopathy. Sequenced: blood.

CDR3 bases: TGTGCCACCAGCAGCCTCTCTGGTACAGGGGAAGGGGGCTACACCTTC. Translation gives CATSSLSGTGEGGYTF. The V call is TRBV15, the J call TRBJ1-2, with 7 bases identical to TRBD1. There are 16 residues in the CDR3. V dropped 3 bases and J dropped 8; count of bases not matched to a gene: 15. The germline V gene encodes CDR1 LNHNV and CDR2 YYDKDF (reference sequence).